This TCR beta chain was recorded in a study of CD8 T cells in ankylosing spondylitis. Concerning this clonotype: Its antigen is currently unknown.

Overall study findings and caveats: In synovial fluid and blood from reactive arthritis, some motif variants were previously reported. Ankylosing spondylitis blood seemed to carry a telltale TCR beta motif made of under ten highly homologous variants.

This CDR3 comprises 15 residues. V was cut by 2 bases and J by 4 bases, with 14 bases left in between. Germline CDR1 MNHEY, CDR2 SVGAGI. Scientists made TCR beta libraries using quantitative 5'-RACE with molecular barcodes. MiXCR, run by TCRdb on the 5' RACE reads, gives a single entry per CDR3 protein. The table includes approximately 140,000 distinct CDR3 sequences, more than 15% detected once. The clonotype comes from a male donor with ankylosing spondylitis. Sequences were obtained from blood, either unsorted or a sorted T cell fraction (not recorded which). The V gene is TRBV6-5, the J gene TRBJ1-2; D might be TRBD1 (5 bases). DNA of the CDR3: TGTGCCAGCAGTTACCTCGAAGGGGTGGTCTATGGCTACACCTTC. Its translation: CASSYLEGVVYGYTF.